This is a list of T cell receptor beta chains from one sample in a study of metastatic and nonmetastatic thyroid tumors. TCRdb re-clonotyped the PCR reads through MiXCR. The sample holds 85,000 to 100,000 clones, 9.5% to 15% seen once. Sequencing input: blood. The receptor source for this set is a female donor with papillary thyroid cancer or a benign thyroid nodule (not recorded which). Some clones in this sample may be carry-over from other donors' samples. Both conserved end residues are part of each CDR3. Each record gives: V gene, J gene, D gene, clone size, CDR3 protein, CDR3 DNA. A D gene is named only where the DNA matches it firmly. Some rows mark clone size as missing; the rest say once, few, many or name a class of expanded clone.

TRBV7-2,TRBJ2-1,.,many,CASSLVTEQFF,TGTGCCAGCAGCTTAGTGACCGAGCAGTTCTTC
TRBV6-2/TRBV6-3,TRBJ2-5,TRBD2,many,CASSYPGLAGPYSPKTQYF,TGTGCCAGCAGTTACCCCGGACTAGCGGGACCTTACTCTCCCAAGACCCAGTACTTC
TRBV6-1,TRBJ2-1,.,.,CASIPVYTYNEQFF,TGTGCCAGCATCCCGGTCTACACCTACAATGAGCAGTTCTTC
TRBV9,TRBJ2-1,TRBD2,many,CASSVGGSRFYNEQFF,TGTGCCAGCAGCGTAGGCGGGAGTCGTTTCTACAATGAGCAGTTCTTC
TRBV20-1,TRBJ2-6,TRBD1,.,CSASRPGQGISVANVLTF,TGCAGTGCTAGTCGTCCGGGACAGGGAATCTCTGTTGCCAACGTCCTGACTTTC
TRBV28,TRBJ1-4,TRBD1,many,CASSFTGAATNEKLFF,TGTGCCAGCAGCTTTACAGGGGCTGCAACTAATGAAAAACTGTTTTTT
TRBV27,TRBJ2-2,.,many,CASSLSGTGELFF,TGTGCCAGCAGTTTATCAGGCACCGGGGAGCTGTTTTTT
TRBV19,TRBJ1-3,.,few,CASGLGGTSGNTIYF,TGTGCCAGCGGTCTGGGGGGTACCTCTGGAAACACCATATATTTT
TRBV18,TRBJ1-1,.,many,CASSPPVGGNTEAFF,TGTGCCAGCTCACCACCGGTGGGAGGGAACACTGAAGCTTTCTTT
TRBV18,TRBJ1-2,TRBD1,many,CASSPRQGDPIYGYTF,TGTGCCAGCTCACCTCGACAGGGGGATCCTATCTATGGCTACACCTTC
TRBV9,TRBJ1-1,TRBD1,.,CASSEGTGGGDTEAFF,TGTGCCAGCAGCGAAGGGACAGGGGGTGGGGACACTGAAGCTTTCTTT
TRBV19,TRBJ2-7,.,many,CASRFGYEQYF,TGTGCCAGTAGATTTGGATACGAGCAGTACTTC
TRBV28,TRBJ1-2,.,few,CASSLYPLVRTVGFGYTF,TGTGCCAGCAGTTTGTATCCCCTTGTGCGGACAGTTGGGTTTGGCTACACCTTC
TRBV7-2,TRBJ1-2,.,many,CASSLANGRAYGYTF,TGTGCCAGCAGCTTAGCGAATGGCAGAGCCTATGGCTACACCTTC
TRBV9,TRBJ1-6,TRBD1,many,CASRGTGGDSPLHF,TGTGCCAGCAGAGGGACAGGGGGCGATTCACCCCTCCACTTT
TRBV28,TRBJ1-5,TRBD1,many,CASSFTGGNQPQHF,TGTGCCAGCAGTTTTACAGGGGGGAATCAGCCCCAGCATTTT
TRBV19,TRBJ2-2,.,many,CASSISSSAGELFF,TGTGCCAGTAGTATTTCGAGCTCGGCCGGGGAGCTGTTTTTT
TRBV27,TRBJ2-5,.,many,CASSLWGREETQYF,TGTGCCAGCAGTTTATGGGGGCGGGAGGAGACCCAGTACTTC
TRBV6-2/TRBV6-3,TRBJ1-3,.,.,CASSYSAGDRRQPAARNTIYF,TGTGCCAGCAGTTACTCGGCGGGGGACCGACGCCAGCCGGCGGCCAGAAACACCATATATTTT
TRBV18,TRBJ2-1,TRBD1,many,CASSQRDRAPYNEQFF,TGTGCCAGCTCACAACGCGACAGGGCCCCTTACAATGAGCAGTTCTTC
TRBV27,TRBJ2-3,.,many,CASSLLSSTDTQYF,TGTGCCAGCAGTTTACTTTCTAGCACAGATACGCAGTATTTT
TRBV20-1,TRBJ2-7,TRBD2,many,CSANPGLARGGEQYF,TGCAGTGCTAACCCGGGACTAGCAAGAGGCGGTGAGCAGTACTTC
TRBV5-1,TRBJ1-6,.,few,CASSLNAWPNSPLHF,TGCGCCAGCAGCTTGAACGCATGGCCTAATTCACCCCTCCACTTT
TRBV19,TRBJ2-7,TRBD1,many,CASSTPGTGSYEQYF,TGTGCCAGTAGTACTCCGGGGACAGGGAGCTACGAGCAGTACTTC
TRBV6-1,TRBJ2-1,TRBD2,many,CASKKATSGSYNEQFF,TGTGCCAGCAAGAAGGCGACTAGCGGGTCCTACAATGAGCAGTTCTTC
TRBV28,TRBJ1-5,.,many,CASSLGQGRQPQHF,TGTGCCAGCAGTTTAGGCCAGGGAAGGCAGCCCCAGCATTTT
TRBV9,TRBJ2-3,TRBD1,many,CASSVGGGQGATDTQYF,TGTGCCAGCAGCGTAGGGGGAGGACAGGGGGCAACAGATACGCAGTATTTT
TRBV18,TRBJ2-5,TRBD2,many,CASSPASGQETQYF,TGTGCCAGCTCACCAGCTAGCGGGCAAGAGACCCAGTACTTC
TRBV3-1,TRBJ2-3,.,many,CASSQVGGTQYF,TGTGCCAGCAGCCAAGTAGGGGGGACGCAGTATTTT
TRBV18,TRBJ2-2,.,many,CASSPLPRLTPNTGELFF,TGTGCCAGCTCACCCCTACCCCGACTGACCCCGAACACCGGGGAGCTGTTTTTT
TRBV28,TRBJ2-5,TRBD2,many,CASSLYGAGGETQYF,TGTGCCAGCAGTTTATACGGAGCGGGAGGTGAGACCCAGTACTTC
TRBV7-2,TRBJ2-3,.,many,CASSFTGHTDTQYF,TGTGCCAGCAGCTTTACGGGACACACAGATACGCAGTATTTT
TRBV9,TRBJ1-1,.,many,CASSAGGGTEAFF,TGTGCCAGCAGCGCGGGGGGGGGCACTGAAGCTTTCTTT
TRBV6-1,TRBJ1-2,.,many,CASTTGDYGYTF,TGTGCCAGCACAACCGGGGACTATGGCTACACCTTC
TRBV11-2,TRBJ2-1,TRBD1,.,CASSPIQGVGNEQFF,TGTGCCAGCAGCCCAATACAGGGGGTGGGCAATGAGCAGTTCTTC
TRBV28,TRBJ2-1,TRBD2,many,CASSISSGTSGGSYNEQFF,TGTGCCAGCAGTATTTCCTCCGGGACTAGCGGGGGTTCCTACAATGAGCAGTTCTTC
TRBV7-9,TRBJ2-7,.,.,CASSPSSVGTYEQYF,TGTGCCAGCAGCCCATCTAGCGTGGGGACCTACGAGCAGTACTTC
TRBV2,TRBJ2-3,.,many,CASRGGGGADTQYF,TGTGCCAGCAGGGGGGGAGGGGGCGCGGATACGCAGTATTTT
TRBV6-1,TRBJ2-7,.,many,CASSEVSSRVTYEQYF,TGTGCCAGCAGTGAAGTCAGTAGTAGGGTTACCTACGAGCAGTACTTC
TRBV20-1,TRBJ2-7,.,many,CSATEASYEQYF,TGCAGTGCTACCGAGGCCTCCTACGAGCAGTACTTC
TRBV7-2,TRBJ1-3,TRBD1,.,CASSVETGALNTIYF,TGTGCCAGCAGCGTGGAGACAGGGGCTTTAAACACCATATATTTT